This T cell receptor (beta chain) was identified during a study of siplizumab effects on memory and regulatory T cells. The assay was immunoSEQ multiplex PCR, and TCRdb's table has in-frame clones only and misses some. This table has 70,000 to 90,000 clones, approximately 93% appearing once. This CDR3 has 14 residues. The ends lost 2 bases at V and 2 bases at J; junction bases unmatched: 4. Germline-derived CDR1 and CDR2 are SQVTM and ANQGSEA. The receptor was derived from a human donor in good health. The chain employs TRBV29-1 and TRBJ2-7, with TRBD2 identical over 9 bases. The sequenced sample consisted of CD8+ T cells sorted from blood. CDR3 protein: CSVELGGGAYEQYF. The CDR3 bases are TGCAGCGTTGAACTGGGCGGGGGGGCCTACGAGCAGTACTTC.